This T cell receptor beta chain appears in the sequencing data of a study of T cell responses to AZD1222 COVID-19 vaccine. Data came from immunoSEQ multiplex PCR; TCRdb stores just in-frame clones and leaves some out. This table has some 100,000 clones, roughly nine tenths appearing once. Germline CDR1 SGHNT, CDR2 YYREEE (reference sequence). The CDR3 loop spans 14 amino acids. Trimming cost V 4 bases and J 2 bases, with 12 bases left between them. Notes on the study in general: Increases in Spike-specific TCR breadth and depth were seen after two AZD1222 doses.

Details on this clone: The target antigen is unknown.

Sample: peripheral blood, taken on day 0 of AZD1222 vaccination. The clonotype was recovered from an adult in good health. The chain employs TRBV5-4 and TRBJ1-2; D possibly corresponds to TRBD1 (6 bases). CDR3 nucleotides: TGTGCCAGCAGCCGGGGGGGCGCGAACTATGGCTACACCTTC. The encoded protein is CASSRGGANYGYTF.